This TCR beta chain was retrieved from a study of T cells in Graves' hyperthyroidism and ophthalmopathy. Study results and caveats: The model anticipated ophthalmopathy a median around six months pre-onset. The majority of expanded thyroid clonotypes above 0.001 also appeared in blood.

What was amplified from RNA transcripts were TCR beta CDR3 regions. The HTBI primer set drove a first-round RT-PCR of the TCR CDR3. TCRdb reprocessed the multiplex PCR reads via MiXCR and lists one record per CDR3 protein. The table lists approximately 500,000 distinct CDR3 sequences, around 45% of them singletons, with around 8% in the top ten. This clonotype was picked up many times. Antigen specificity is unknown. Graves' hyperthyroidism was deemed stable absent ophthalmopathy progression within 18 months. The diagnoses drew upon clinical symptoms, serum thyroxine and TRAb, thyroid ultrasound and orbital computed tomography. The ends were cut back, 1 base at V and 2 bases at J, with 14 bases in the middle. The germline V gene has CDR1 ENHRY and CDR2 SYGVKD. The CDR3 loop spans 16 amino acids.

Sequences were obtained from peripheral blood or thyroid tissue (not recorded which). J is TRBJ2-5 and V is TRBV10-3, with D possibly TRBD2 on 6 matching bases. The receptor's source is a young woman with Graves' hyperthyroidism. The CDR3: CAISEFASASQETQYF. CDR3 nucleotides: TGTGCCATCAGTGAGTTCGCTAGCGCCTCACAAGAGACCCAGTACTTC.